The 4 T cell receptor beta chains presented below share a single source sample, sequenced in a study of cytomegalovirus exposure and HLA in healthy donors. 13 Jbeta primers and 60 Vbeta primers were used for the PCR. The table came from immunoSEQ multiplex PCR; TCRdb's copy has only in-frame clones and leaves some out. Seen here are approximately 110,000 clones, around four fifths observed once, and the top ten hold roughly 9.2%. What was sequenced was PBMCs. These receptors originate from a woman aged 40-49 years in good health and CMV-seropositive.

The chain uses TRBV19 and TRBJ2-1; 8 bases map to TRBD2. V shed 3 bases, J shed 6 bases, and the junction held 10 bases outside the gene matches. CDR1 and CDR2 (germline): LNHDA, SQIVND (reference sequence). The CDR3 is 16 residues long. The CDR3 loop is CASSIWSGGPFNEQFF. In DNA, the CDR3 is TGTGCCAGTAGTATTTGGTCGGGAGGGCCATTCAATGAGCAGTTCTTC.

The chain recombines TRBV27 with TRBJ2-3; perhaps TRBD2 as D (6 bases). The germline V gene encodes CDR1 MNHEY and CDR2 SMNVEV (reference sequence). The CDR3 loop spans 15 amino acids. V lost 3 bases to trimming and J lost 4 bases, with 14 bases between them. The CDR3 DNA follows: TGTGCCAGCAGTTTTGGGGGGAACCCCGCAGATACGCAGTATTTT. As protein: CASSFGGNPADTQYF.

The chain carries TRBV25-1 and TRBJ2-3, with D possibly matching TRBD2 (5 bases). This CDR3 has 13 residues. Trimming cost V 5 bases and J 2 bases, with 8 bases left between them. CDR1 is MGHDK, CDR2 SYGVNS, per germline. The CDR3 here is CASSWRTTDTQYF. The DNA for the CDR3 is TGTGCCAGCAGTTGGAGGACCACAGATACGCAGTATTTT.

The chain carries TRBV12-5 and TRBJ2-7, with D maybe TRBD1 (6 bases). Looked up from germline, CDR1 is LGHNT and CDR2 is FRNRAP. V was pared by 8 bases and J by 4 bases, with 15 bases between. The CDR3 spans 13 residues. In nucleotides, the CDR3 is TGTGCTAGTCTCCGGGCAGGGACATACGAGCAGTACTTC. Amino acids: CASLRAGTYEQYF.